This T cell receptor (beta chain) was sequenced in a study of T cell changes during pregnancy in multiple sclerosis. Sequencing used immunoSEQ multiplex PCR; TCRdb keeps in-frame clones, though not all of them. The sample includes 100,000 to 130,000 clones, about 90% of them seen just once. From germline, CDR1 is KGHSH and CDR2 LQKENI. The CDR3 has 14 amino acids. V shed 6 bases and J 5 bases; nucleotides not matched to a gene: 7. Here the sequenced sample was peripheral blood, taken in the third trimester of pregnancy. The sequence came from a female donor in good health, enrolled as a control in a pregnancy study. This sequence joins TRBV18 and TRBJ2-5; 9 nucleotides line up with TRBD1. CDR3 bases: TGTGCCAGCTCTCAAGGACAGGGGCAGGAGACCCAGTACTTC. Protein sequence: CASSQGQGQETQYF.